The next 6 T cell receptor beta chains were all read from a single sample in a study of blood T cells in healthy people across ages. For the second PCR, which ran for about 7 to 12 cycles, a sample-barcoded 5' primer and a J-beta primer mix were used. Via MiXCR, TCRdb re-called the 5' RACE reads, giving one row per CDR3 protein. This table holds about 400,000 distinct CDR3 sequences, 52% found once. Sequencing input: blood. The receptor source for this set is a man aged 60 to 69 in good health.

This clonotype showed up just a few times. The chain uses TRBV4-3 and TRBJ1-2; D is perhaps TRBD1 (5 bases). CDR1 is LGHNA and CDR2 is YSLEER in the germline V gene. CDR3 size: 14 residues. V dropped 1 base and J dropped 6 bases, with 12 bases sitting between them. CDR3 sequence: CASSQVGGVDGYTF. Written as DNA, the CDR3 is TGCGCCAGCAGCCAAGTTGGAGGGGTGGATGGCTACACCTTC.

The DNA for the CDR3 is TGTGCCAGCAGCCAATTGATACAGGGGTACACTGAAGCTTTCTTT. This encodes CASSQLIQGYTEAFF. This rearrangement joins TRBV14 to TRBJ1-1; 7 bases agree with TRBD1. This CDR3 spans 15 amino acids. Germline V gene sequence: CDR1 SGHDN, CDR2 FVKESK. The J segment lost 3 bases and the V segment lost 2 bases, leaving 6 bases of the junction unmatched.

The J gene is TRBJ2-3, the V gene TRBV12-3 or TRBV12-4, with D unresolved. CDR3 length: 12 amino acids. V was pared by 5 bases and J by 5 bases, with 8 bases between. The CDR3 region has the DNA TGTGCCAGCAGTGACACCGGAGATACGCAGTATTTT. Translation: CASSDTGDTQYF.

A few counts support this clonotype. The J gene is TRBJ2-7, the V gene TRBV4-1; D unclear. The V gene lost 1 base and the J gene lost 4 bases, with 14 bases spanning the gap. CDR3 length: 15 amino acids. Germline V gives CDR1 MGHRA, CDR2 YSYEKL. In DNA form, the CDR3 reads TGCGCCAGCAGCCAAGTAATCGACACAAATTACGAGCAGTACTTC. Its protein product is CASSQVIDTNYEQYF.

This chain joins TRBV6-2 or TRBV6-3 and TRBJ2-5; D is perhaps TRBD1 or TRBD2 (5 bases each). Germline V gene lookup returns CDR1 MNHEY and CDR2 SVGEGT. CDR3 size: 17 residues. The V end was cut by 2 bases, the J end by 1 base, with 17 bases between. The chain's CDR3 is CASSYGRGRRSQETQYF. CDR3 nucleotides: TGTGCCAGCAGTTACGGCCGGGGACGGAGAAGCCAAGAGACCCAGTACTTC.

This clonotype has only a few counts. The V call is TRBV7-9, the J call TRBJ2-4, with 8 bases lining up with TRBD2. Germline loops: CDR1 SEHNR, CDR2 FQNEAQ (reference sequence). The CDR3 runs 17 residues. Trimming cost V 3 bases and J 7 bases; bases outside gene matches: 14. CDR3: CASSFVERAGARNIQYF. The CDR3 nucleotides are TGTGCCAGCAGCTTCGTAGAGAGAGCGGGGGCAAGGAACATTCAGTACTTC.